A single sample gave rise to the 23 T cell receptor beta chains below, sequenced in a study of cytomegalovirus exposure and HLA in healthy donors. The PCR used 60 Vbeta and 13 Jbeta primers. Clones were sequenced by immunoSEQ multiplex PCR, and TCRdb holds only the in-frame ones, with some missing. The sample shows about 180,000 clones, roughly four fifths of them seen only once. Sequenced input: PBMCs. Receptors originate from a female donor in good health and CMV-seronegative.

This clone has just a few counts. This chain joins TRBV15 and TRBJ2-6; possibly TRBD1 for D (5 bases). Between the trimmed V and J ends, which lost 1 base and 0 bases, there was a span of 16 bases. Germline V gene data show CDR1 as LNHNV and CDR2 as YYDKDF (reference sequence). The CDR3 runs 19 residues. The CDR3 loop reads CATSRGRARAYSGANVLTF. Written as DNA, the CDR3 is TGTGCCACCAGCAGAGGTAGGGCCAGGGCCTACTCTGGGGCCAACGTCCTGACTTTC.

The V gene is TRBV5-1, the J gene TRBJ2-2; 15 bases fit TRBD2. The CDR3 runs 19 residues. Germline trimming cut 2 bases from V and 0 bases from J; bases unmatched to any gene: 5. From germline, CDR1 is SGHRS and CDR2 YFSETQ. CDR3 region: CASSFLGLAGGPNTGELFF. The CDR3 DNA follows: TGCGCCAGCAGCTTTCTGGGACTAGCGGGGGGACCGAACACCGGGGAGCTGTTTTTT.

This rearrangement joins TRBV4-1 to TRBJ1-5; TRBD1 might be the D (6 bases). Trimming left V 4 bases short and J 1 base short, with 14 bases between. The CDR3 consists of 16 residues. In germline, CDR1 is MGHRA, CDR2 YSYEKL. CDR3 bases: TGCGCCAGCAGCCCCCGCCCTGGACAGAGCAATCAGCCCCAGCATTTT. This translates into CASSPRPGQSNQPQHF.

The rearrangement joins TRBV27 to TRBJ2-3, with D tentatively TRBD2 (6 bases). Germline lookup yields CDR1 MNHEY and CDR2 SMNVEV (reference sequence). V lost 6 bases, J lost 2 bases, and 9 bases lay in between. The CDR3 covers 13 residues. CDR3 coding DNA: TGTGCCAGCAGCCCGGGGGTCACAGATACGCAGTATTTT. Its protein product is CASSPGVTDTQYF.

The chain joins TRBV7-8 to TRBJ2-5; 15 bases are a match to TRBD2. After removal of 5 bases from V and 3 bases from J, the junction contained 4 bases not matched to a gene. The CDR3 has 16 residues. CDR1 and CDR2 from the germline V gene are SGHVS and FQNEAQ. CDR3 nucleotides: TGTGCCAGCAGCCCTGGACTAGCGGGAGGGAAAGAGACCCAGTACTTC. It encodes CASSPGLAGGKETQYF.

The rearrangement joins TRBV7-9 to TRBJ1-4; D may be TRBD1 (5 bases). Trimming pared 1 base from V and 4 bases from J, leaving 10 bases between. The CDR3 has 15 amino acids. Germline values: CDR1 SEHNR, CDR2 FQNEAQ (reference sequence). This chain's CDR3 is CASSLDGGGNEKLFF. The CDR3 coding sequence is TGTGCCAGCAGCTTAGATGGGGGAGGTAATGAAAAACTGTTTTTT.

V gene TRBV30 combines with J gene TRBJ2-3, with D tentatively TRBD2 (7 bases). The CDR3 sequence is 13 residues long. Germline lookup yields CDR1 GTSNPN and CDR2 SVGIG (reference sequence). V was pared by 8 bases and J by 2 bases, with 14 bases between. CDR3 sequence reads: CAGGGGFTDTQYF. The DNA for the CDR3 is TGTGCCGGGGGGGGCGGATTCACAGATACGCAGTATTTT. The whole variable domain, remainder taken from reference TRBV30 and TRBJ2-3, is SQTIHQWPATLVQPVGSPLSLECTVEGTSNPNLYWYRQAAGRGLQLLFYSVGIGQISSEVPQNLSASRPQDRQFILSSKKLLLSDSGFYLCAGGGGFTDTQYFGPGTRLTVL.

The CDR3 bases are TGTGCCAGCAGTTACTCGACACAGGACGAGCAGTACTTC. It yields the protein CASSYSTQDEQYF. The chain employs TRBV6-5 and TRBJ2-5, with D possibly TRBD1 on 5 matching bases. Judging by the DNA end, TRBJ2-7 fits better; the J call may be wrong. Germline V gives CDR1 MNHEY, CDR2 SVGAGI. This CDR3 spans 13 amino acids.

CDR3 residues: CASSSHVGGSNQPQHF. The CDR3 DNA follows: TGTGCCAGCAGCTCCCACGTGGGGGGTAGCAATCAGCCCCAGCATTTT. The chain links TRBV4-2 to TRBJ1-5; possibly TRBD1 for D (5 bases). Germline V gives CDR1 LGHNA, CDR2 YNFKEQ. V lost 5 bases and J 0 bases, leaving 14 bases between the germline ends. This CDR3 region has 16 residues.

This sequence joins TRBV2 and TRBJ2-2; 11 nucleotides align to TRBD2. The CDR3 runs to 16 residues. Germline CDR1 reads SNHLY; CDR2 reads FYNNEI. The V gene end was trimmed by 7 bases and the J gene end by 3 bases; junction bases not matched to a gene: 7. CDR3 DNA sequence: TGTGCCAGCATGGTAGCGGGGGGGCCTTACACCGGGGAGCTGTTTTTT. Translated: CASMVAGGPYTGELFF.

V is TRBV11-2 and J is TRBJ1-1; 9 bases map to TRBD1. This CDR3 is 16 amino acids long. With V trimmed by 5 bases and J by 2 bases, 9 bases remained unmatched. Germline lookup yields CDR1 SGHAT and CDR2 FQNNGV. The CDR3 nucleotides are TGTGCCAGCAGCCCAACAGGGGGCTGGGGAAACACTGAAGCTTTCTTT. Its translation: CASSPTGGWGNTEAFF.

The chain uses TRBV5-6 and TRBJ2-7; tentatively, D is TRBD1 (6 bases). Germline CDR1 reads SGHDT; CDR2 reads YYEEEE. The CDR3 spans 14 residues. V lost 4 bases and J 1 base, leaving 12 bases between the germline ends. Written as DNA, the CDR3 is TGTGCCAGCAGCCTGACAGGAGATTCCTACGAGCAGTACTTC. Translation gives CASSLTGDSYEQYF.

The rearrangement uses TRBV18 and TRBJ1-1, with TRBD1 matching over 7 bases. Trimming removed 5 bases from V and 0 bases from J; junction bases left unmatched: 3. The CDR3 loop spans 14 amino acids. Germline V lookup: CDR1 KGHSH, CDR2 LQKENI. CDR3 sequence (DNA): TGTGCCAGCTCAATCGGGACAGTGAACACTGAAGCTTTCTTT. As protein: CASSIGTVNTEAFF.

The V call is TRBV28, the J call TRBJ2-7; the D gene is possibly TRBD1 (6 bases). V was cut by 4 bases and J by 3 bases, with 13 bases left in between. The germline CDR1 and CDR2 sequences are MDHEN and SYDVKM. The CDR3 is made up of 14 amino acids. The CDR3 here is CASSSGTTLYEQYF. DNA of the CDR3: TGTGCCAGCAGTTCCGGGACAACTCTCTACGAGCAGTACTTC. Filled out from reference TRBV28 and TRBJ2-7, the complete variable domain reads DVKVTQSSRYLVKRTGEKVFLECVQDMDHENMFWYRQDPGLGLRLIYFSYDVKMKEKGDIPEGYSVSREKKERFSLILESASTNQTSMYLCASSSGTTLYEQYFGPGTRLTVT.

The V and J genes are TRBV6-1 and TRBJ1-2, with D perhaps TRBD1 (5 bases). The CDR3 covers 13 residues. Trimming pared 8 bases from V and 2 bases from J, leaving 12 bases between. Germline assignment: CDR1 MNHNS and CDR2 SASEGT. CDR3 sequence: CASRETDNYGYTF. The CDR3 DNA sequence: TGTGCCAGCCGGGAGACAGACAACTATGGCTACACCTTC.

The chain employs TRBV19 and TRBJ2-1, with D possibly TRBD1 on 6 matching bases. The germline V gene encodes CDR1 LNHDA and CDR2 SQIVND (reference sequence). This CDR3 is built from 15 residues. Trimming took 5 bases from V and 0 from J, leaving 11 bases between them. This CDR3 is CASSPGQSSYNEQFF. The CDR3 nucleotides are TGTGCCAGTAGTCCCGGACAGAGCTCCTACAATGAGCAGTTCTTC.

The CDR3 here is CASSATGFTDTQYF. The CDR3 nucleotides are TGTGCCAGCAGCGCTACAGGGTTCACAGATACGCAGTATTTT. The rearrangement joins TRBV7-8 to TRBJ2-3, with D perhaps matching TRBD1 (6 bases). Germline CDR1 and CDR2: SGHVS and FQNEAQ. This CDR3 comprises 14 residues. V was trimmed by 5 bases and J by 2 bases, leaving 11 bases between them.

The V gene is TRBV4-1, the J gene TRBJ1-5, with D perhaps TRBD1 (6 bases). The CDR3 loop spans 16 amino acids. The germline V and J ends were trimmed by 2 bases and 4 bases, with 15 bases remaining between them. The germline gives CDR1 MGHRA, CDR2 YSYEKL. As DNA, the CDR3 is TGCGCCAGCAGCCAATTACCCGGGACATGGAATCAGCCCCAGCATTTT. The encoded protein is CASSQLPGTWNQPQHF.

The chain uses TRBV2 and TRBJ1-5, with a weak D call TRBD1 (5 bases). Trimming cost V 5 bases and J 4 bases, with 15 bases left between them. Germline assignment: CDR1 SNHLY and CDR2 FYNNEI. The CDR3 is 15 residues long. The CDR3 region is CASSSLLGGNQPQHF. CDR3 nucleotides: TGTGCCAGCAGTTCCCTCCTGGGGGGAAATCAGCCCCAGCATTTT.

The genes are TRBV9 and TRBJ2-3; 8 bases are shared with TRBD2. Germline V CDR1 and CDR2: SGDLS, YYNGEE. This CDR3 is 16 amino acids long. V lost 0 bases and J lost 2; bases outside the gene matches: 5. CDR3 amino acids: CASSVGGSGITDTQYF. The DNA of the CDR3 is TGTGCCAGCAGCGTAGGCGGTAGCGGGATCACAGATACGCAGTATTTT.

The chain couples TRBV12-5 to TRBJ1-1; D ambiguous. CDR1 LGHNT and CDR2 FRNRAP come from the germline V gene. V lost 0 bases to trimming and J lost 4 bases, with 15 bases between them. This CDR3 spans 16 amino acids. The CDR3 spells CASGLVLGSGGTEAFF. CDR3 sequence (DNA): TGTGCTAGTGGTTTGGTCTTGGGTAGTGGAGGCACTGAAGCTTTCTTT.

This clone has a handful of counts. The chain recombines TRBV7-2 with TRBJ2-1; tentative D call: TRBD2 (5 bases). Germline CDR1 is SGHTA and CDR2 is FQGNSA. The CDR3 runs to 16 residues. V dropped 1 base and J dropped 2 bases, with 12 bases sitting between them. The CDR3 loop reads CASSLVGEKPYNEQFF. The CDR3 DNA reads TGTGCCAGCAGCTTAGTCGGGGAGAAACCCTACAATGAGCAGTTCTTC.

The gene calls are TRBV5-1 and TRBJ1-5; D remains ambiguous. Germline assignment: CDR1 SGHRS and CDR2 YFSETQ. The CDR3 has 13 residues. With 0 bases removed from V and 4 bases from J, the gap between germline ends came to 5 bases. The chain's CDR3 is CASSLAGNQPQHF. The CDR3 nucleotides read TGCGCCAGCAGCTTGGCGGGGAATCAGCCCCAGCATTTT. The whole variable domain, remainder taken from reference TRBV5-1 and TRBJ1-5, is KAGVTQTPRYLIKTRGQQVTLSCSPISGHRSVSWYQQTPGQGLQFLFEYFSETQRNKGNFPGRFSGRQFSNSRSEMNVSTLELGDSALYLCASSLAGNQPQHFGDGTRLSIL.